This entry features one TCR beta chain sequence. Antigen: not known. There are 18 residues in the CDR3. Germline V lookup: CDR1 KGHDR, CDR2 SFDVKD. Trimming cost V 5 bases and J 3 bases; bases outside gene matches: 14. These data belong to a study of vaccination effects on CD4 cells after COVID-19. Assay used: immunoSEQ multiplex PCR; TCRdb lists only in-frame clones, some missing. The top ten hold 6% of the sample, which has roughly 50,000 clones, roughly 79% seen once. Using viral peptide pools, the ViraFEST assay grew out antigen-specific CD4+ T cells prior to sequencing. Cultured cells yielded isolated CD4+ T cells after 10 days. In the vaccine recipients, nucleocapsid antibodies were negative and there was no prior SARS-CoV-2 infection. IL-2 medium took the place of half the medium on both days 3 and 7. Study-wide findings and caveats: Researchers reported few convalescent patients and no early post-infection timepoints in the study. Healthy vaccine recipients' vaccine-induced clones were almost all SARS-CoV-2 mono-reactive. Clones arising from infection and from vaccination showed marked clonal contraction late after vaccination.

Sequenced material: CD4+ T cells from PBMCs cultured with HCoV-OC43 spike peptides, taken before COVID-19 vaccination. Specified subset: HCoV-OC43 spike overlapping peptide pool stimulation. This receptor was identified in a human donor who received a COVID-19 vaccine. This chain joins TRBV24-1 and TRBJ1-2, with 10 bases aligning to TRBD1. The CDR3 DNA sequence: TGTGCCACCAGTGGTTGGGACAGGGGCGGTTTGGGGGACTATGGCTACACCTTC. Translated: CATSGWDRGGLGDYGYTF.